This T cell receptor beta chain was sequenced for a study of T-cell memory formation after mild COVID-19. The overall study: The TCR clusters were mostly specific to one donor. Study findings and constraints: Those CD4+ clones that contracted were mainly in CM and EM (CD8+ ones in EMRA).

This clonotype was picked up many times. Its antigen is as yet unknown. This CDR3 comprises 17 residues. The ends were cut back, 4 bases at V and 0 bases at J, with 16 bases in the middle. Germline V gives CDR1 MGHRA, CDR2 YSYEKL. Constant-segment primers were used for 5'RACE, and the resulting TCR alpha and TCR beta cDNA libraries carried sample barcodes and UMIs. TCRdb analysed the 5' RACE reads with MiXCR anew, one entry per CDR3 protein. The sample contains roughly 130,000 distinct CDR3 sequences, about 6% of which appear only once. This clonotype originated in an adult woman who had mild COVID-19 (a few samples of this study predate the infection). Cell type and time point are not known. The sequenced sample consisted of PBMCs or a T cell subset sorted from them (not recorded which). This chain joins TRBV4-1 and TRBJ2-4, with D possibly TRBD2 on 6 matching bases. In DNA form, the CDR3 reads TGCGCCAGCAGCCCCCGAGTAGGGGACTTAGCCAAAAACATTCAGTACTTC. It yields the protein CASSPRVGDLAKNIQYF.